What follows describes a single TCR beta chain. This CDR3 spans 17 amino acids. Germline loops: CDR1 SGHVS, CDR2 FQNEAQ. Trimming removed 7 bases from V and 4 bases from J, with 25 bases in between. Here immunoSEQ multiplex PCR was the method, and the copy in TCRdb shows in-frame clones only, minus some. The data contain 25,000 to 35,000 clones, 85% to 90% of them singletons. This sample is drawn from a study of T cell changes during pregnancy in multiple sclerosis. The sequencing used CD8+ T cells from peripheral blood mononuclear cells, collected after pregnancy. The chain combines TRBV7-8 with TRBJ1-2, with D perhaps matching TRBD1 (5 bases). The source of this sequence is a female donor with multiple sclerosis, enrolled in a pregnancy study. CDR3 residues: CASTKGGGRPTFYGYTF. The CDR3 DNA reads as TGTGCCAGCACCAAAGGTGGGGGGAGACCGACGTTCTATGGCTACACCTTC.